This note documents a single TCR beta chain sequence. This receptor's antigen is unknown. Per-base quality was not reported, and no clone a single base away is much larger than it. Libraries came from PCR. DNA from cultured CD4+ T cells was subjected to TCR sequencing with the Oncomine TCR Beta short-read assay at the Johns Hopkins FTIC core. Genomic DNA was extracted from the cultured CD4+ T cells with the QIAamp micro DNA kit. The Oncomine TCR Beta libraries from cultured CD4+ T cells were pooled using unique dual indexes and then sequenced on an Illumina iSeq 100. In the original analysis: Non-productive sequences were filtered out, and CDR3s that did not start with C, did not end with F or W, or were shorter than 7 amino acids were discarded. Antigen-specific clonotypes were identified using the MANAFEST web application through comparison of peptide-stimulated wells with reference and other culture wells. An FDR below 0.05, an odds ratio above 5, and a productive frequency above 0.1% in at least two of three replicate wells were required for clones to be considered positive. Cross-reactive clonotypes were defined as significantly expanded in both SARS-CoV-2 spike wells and at least one common cold coronavirus spike condition. Similarity between CDR3 sequences was evaluated in R version 3.6.1 using Levenshtein distances (stringdist) and unrooted phylogenetic trees (ape). Using fastp trimming at Q25 and MiXCR clonotype assembly, TCRdb reanalyzed the public sequencing data and kept in-frame beta chains. Merged by CDR3 protein, the rows form single entries marked with the most common genes and DNA. These V and J calls are TCRdb output, not the study's own analysis. The sample has 10,000 to 15,000 distinct CDR3 sequences on record, around half of them singletons. Of the sample, around 13% falls within the top ten clones.

The source of the sample is a study of vaccination and CD4 T cells after COVID-19 (dated by TCRdb to the early 2020s). Some background on the complete study: SARS-CoV-2 positivity had been established in the convalescent patients by nasal swab PCR, and mild disease was recorded in several of these patients and severe disease in one. For stimulating the cultures, overlapping spike peptide pools were used, derived from SARS-CoV-2 as well as from the common cold coronaviruses HCoV-NL63, HCoV-OC43 and HCoV-229E. Post-COVID blood samples were collected from convalescent patients a median of roughly 100 days after diagnosis, with a range of roughly 35 to 161 days. The spike-specific CD4+ TCR repertoire was compared before and after mRNA vaccination in approximately ten COVID-19 convalescent patients and a handful of infection-naive healthy vaccine recipients. Post-vaccine blood samples were taken a median of 72 days after the second vaccine dose, with a range of 14 to 241 days. Participants got two doses of the Pfizer-BioNTech BNT162b2 vaccine (n=8) or two doses of the Moderna mRNA-1273 vaccine (n=2). Six males and four females were included in the convalescent cohort, with two Hispanic individuals, seven Caucasians, two Asians and one multiracial person represented. Control cultures received a CEFX viral epitope pool as the positive control, an HIV-1 Nef peptide pool as the negative control, or no peptide.

From its cysteine to its phenylalanine, the CDR3 spans 15 amino acids. Only the CDR3 part of the read is kept: 45 bases, read in frame from the first base. V loses 6 bases at its end and J loses 5 bases; junction bases beyond the gene matches: 13. CDR1 and CDR2 were assigned from the germline V gene as SGHNT and YENEEA. Points the paper makes about the study in general: Only a relatively small number of convalescent patients were included in the study, and early timepoints following natural infection were not analyzed. Although the median number of SARS-CoV-2-reactive clonotypes went up from 20 to 25 after infection to some 40 after vaccination, the increase was not significant. Nearly all vaccine-specific clones in convalescent patients (304 of 307) were mono-reactive for SARS-CoV-2 spike rather than cross-reactive with common cold coronaviruses. Among convalescent patients, a median about 86% of the SARS-CoV-2-reactive clones seen after vaccination appeared only after vaccination, which suggests priming specific to the vaccine.

The treatment or condition label for this specimen denotes: approximately 11-day PBMC culture with coronavirus spike peptide pools or control peptides (ViraFEST assay). To expand antigen-specific T cells with peptide pools and then pick out the expanded clonotypes through TCR sequencing, the study relied on the ViraFEST assay. Positive SARS-CoV-2 PCR tests in the convalescent patients dated from March to December 2020, before Alpha, Beta and Delta variants emerged in the United States. Each well held about 2.2 million PBMCs cultured in IMDM containing roughly 5% human AB serum and approximately 9.8 IU/ml IL-2, with roughly 9.2 ug/ml peptide pools added. On days 3 and 7, half of the culture medium was replaced with fresh IL-2-containing medium. After approximately 10 days of culture, CD4+ T cells were isolated by negative selection using the EasySep CD4+ T cell isolation kit. Ficoll-Paque Plus gradient centrifugation was used to isolate PBMCs from whole blood, and the isolated PBMCs were then either used fresh or cryopreserved at -140C. In general, triplicate wells were set up for every culture condition.

The chain uses TRBV11-3 and TRBJ2-7; TRBD2 aligns with 7 central bases. This TCR was recovered from a human donor who had recovered from COVID-19. The sample consisted of CD4+ T cells from blood, cultured in vitro. The sequenced DNA: TGTGCCAGCAGACCTGGGGGGGGTTCGCGCGACGAGCAGTACTTC. It encodes CASRPGGGSRDEQYF. Supplemented by the reference TRBV11-3 and TRBJ2-7 proteins around the CDR3, the complete variable domain is EAGVVQSPRYKIIEKKQPVAFWCNPISGHNTLYWYLQNLGQGPELLIRYENEEAVDDSQLPKDRFSAERLKGVDSTLKIQPAELGDSAVYLCASRPGGGSRDEQYFGPGTRLTVT.